Included here is one TCR beta chain sequence, with context. Its cognate antigen has yet to be identified. The junction does not match germline at one end; this may be a read error. The CDR3, from cysteine to phenylalanine, totals 15 residues. Just CDR3 DNA is preserved here, 45 bases in frame from base 1. The entry originates in a study of regulatory T cells in long-lasting Graves disease (dated by TCRdb to the early 2020s). At the level of the whole study: Persistent Graves' disease was defined as antithyroid drug treatment for over 5 years with persistently positive TSH receptor autoantibodies. Persistent Graves' disease patients in the clinical cohort had taken antithyroid drugs for roughly ten years on average. A total of approximately 35 samples underwent TCR sequencing: about 13 from persistent and roughly 20 from newly diagnosed Graves' disease patients. The study took place in China and was registered as a clinical trial. This study used TCR sequencing and RNA sequencing of peripheral blood to compare persistent Graves' disease patients against newly diagnosed Graves' disease patients.

Findings and caveats that apply to the study as a whole: Sequencing and analysis were limited to the TCR beta chain. Persistent patients shared more public clonotypes among themselves (around 3,000) than newly diagnosed patients did (more than 850). As a limitation, the authors acknowledged that the small sample size may reduce accuracy. Lower TCR Shannon entropy and fewer highly expanded clones were observed in persistent Graves' disease patients than in newly diagnosed patients, which suggested clonal expansion. Only peripheral blood was studied, because thyroid tissue, the primary lesion, was inaccessible. Preferential use of TRBV28, TRBJ1-2 and TRBJ2-5 was observed in persistent disease, whereas TRBV20-1 and TRBJ2-1 were favored in newly diagnosed disease.

The library was made by multiplex PCR. Sequencing was performed on an Illumina HiSeq 4000. CDR3 regions were amplified by Arm-PCR with iRepertoire HTBI primers to construct TCR beta libraries. Gel purification was performed on PCR products prior to sequencing. The source study handled its data this way. Across samples, roughly 60 TRBV and around 15 TRBJ segments were identified and used for gene usage analysis of CDR3 amino acid clonotypes. COPE and FqMerger were used to merge filtered high-quality paired reads into contigs. BLAST was used to align contigs to IMGT TRBV, TRBD and TRBJ reference genes, with CDR3 defined following IMGT. Highly expanded clones were defined as clonotypes with a frequency above 0.1%. Repertoire diversity was measured by Shannon entropy, and V-J evenness by the Gini coefficient. A clonotype was considered public if more than one individual shared it. Using fastp at Q25 and MiXCR, TCRdb reprocessed the public reads and kept productive beta chains. Each entry is one CDR3 protein sequence, shown with its most common DNA and genes. V and J calls and clone size were set by TCRdb, not the authors. The sample yields 500,000 to 700,000 distinct CDR3 sequences; about 32% were counted once. Of the sample, 35% to 55% is held by the ten largest clones.

The time point label for this specimen denotes: persistent/refractory GD, antithyroid drugs over 5 years with positive TRAb. For both TCR sequencing and RNA sequencing, RNA was extracted from PBMCs using TRIzol. Graves' disease was diagnosed according to American Thyroid Association guidelines. Patients were recruited from an endocrinology department in Xi'an, China. Each patient gave 7.5 to 10 milliliters of peripheral blood, collected in an EDTA anticoagulant tube. Ficoll Paque Plus density gradient separation was used to isolate PBMCs, and no further T cell sorting was performed. An Agilent 2100 Bioanalyzer and agarose gel were used to check RNA quality, and a NanoDrop 2000 was used to measure RNA concentration.

The clonotype comes from a female donor with Graves disease. The V and J segments used are TRBV12-3 or TRBV12-4 and TRBJ2-1, and 11 bases in between align with TRBD2. Sequences were derived from peripheral blood mononuclear cells (PBMCs), sampled when the disease was refractory, from a patient treated with antithyroid drugs. The nucleotide sequence reads TGTGCCAGCAAAATACTAGCGGGAGTGTACAATGAGCAGCTCTTC. Its translation reads: CASKILAGVYNEQLF.